This record looks at one TCR beta chain sequence and its context. Its antigen is as yet unknown. Per germline, CDR1 SGHTS and CDR2 YDEGEE. There are 16 residues in the CDR3. The V and J ends lost 2 bases and 4 bases, in that order; junction bases with no gene match: 8. Unique molecular identifiers were present on the cDNA, which also gained a universal primer site by template switching. From the 5' RACE reads, TCRdb called clonotypes with MiXCR, one entry per CDR3 protein. Counted here are some 660,000 distinct CDR3 sequences, 8.5% to 9% occurring once; the ten biggest clones make up around 0.98%. These data originate in a study of identical twins. Study-level results: Memory repertoires showed no such pattern, whereas abundant cord blood beta clonotypes carried fewer insertions.

These data also featured in a second study, about yellow fever vaccine responses in identical twins.

The chain couples TRBV5-8 to TRBJ1-5; 8 bases map to TRBD1. The TCR sequence derives from a woman between 18 and 29 years old in good health. The specimen sequenced was PBMCs. This CDR3 is CASSFFQGQGNQPQHF. In DNA form, the CDR3 reads TGTGCCAGCAGCTTTTTCCAAGGACAGGGAAATCAGCCCCAGCATTTT.